Listed below are T cell receptor beta chains from one sample, sequenced in a study of metastatic and nonmetastatic thyroid tumors. TCRdb re-called clones from the PCR reads using MiXCR. The sample records some 84,000 clones, approximately 9% being singletons. The sample consisted of blood. All receptors derive from a female donor with papillary thyroid cancer or a benign thyroid nodule (not recorded which). Some clones in this sample may be carry-over from other donors' samples. The CDR3 runs from the conserved cysteine through the conserved F or W. The D gene is left open where the match is weak. The size field is filled for only some rows; it gives once, few, many or a size class.

D	J	V	size	CDR3	DNA
.	TRBJ1-2	TRBV28	.	CASSTAQEGYGYTF	TGTGCCAGCAGTACAGCCCAGGAGGGATATGGCTACACCTTC
TRBD2	TRBJ2-7	TRBV11-1	many	CASSLERGPSYEQYF	TGTGCCAGCAGCTTAGAGCGGGGGCCTTCCTACGAGCAGTACTTC
TRBD1	TRBJ1-2	TRBV12-3/TRBV12-4	many	CASSPRGQASYGYTF	TGTGCCAGCAGTCCGCGGGGACAGGCGTCATATGGCTACACCTTC
TRBD2	TRBJ2-5	TRBV2	many	CASSAPLAGGPQETQYF	TGTGCCAGCAGTGCTCCCCTAGCGGGGGGCCCTCAAGAGACCCAGTACTTC
TRBD1	TRBJ2-7	TRBV9	medium-sized	CASSGTGTAGEQYF	TGTGCCAGCAGCGGAACCGGGACAGCCGGGGAGCAGTACTTC
.	TRBJ2-2	TRBV5-1	.	CASSLDPVINLELFF	TGCGCCAGCAGCTTGGATCCGGTAATCAATTTGGAGCTGTTTTTT
.	TRBJ2-7	TRBV28	.	CASSLRHLRVEQYF	TGTGCCAGCAGTTTACGACACCTCAGGGTCGAGCAGTACTTC
.	TRBJ1-4	TRBV6-5	few	CASSYSSENEKLFF	TGTGCCAGCAGTTACTCTTCGGAGAATGAAAAACTGTTTTTT
TRBD1	TRBJ2-7	TRBV19	many	CASKGQEEVGEQYF	TGTGCCAGTAAAGGACAGGAGGAGGTCGGGGAGCAGTACTTC
.	TRBJ1-1	TRBV5-8	.	CASSVGVNTEAFF	TGTGCCAGCAGCGTGGGAGTTAACACCGAAGCTTTCTTT
.	TRBJ2-6	TRBV6-1	many	CASSKDSALSGANVLTF	TGTGCCAGCAGTAAGGACAGCGCCCTCTCTGGGGCCAACGTCCTGACTTTC
.	TRBJ2-3	TRBV2	few	CASSGGRATDTQYF	TGTGCCAGCAGCGGGGGCAGGGCAACAGATACGCAGTATTTT
TRBD2	TRBJ2-3	TRBV4-1	many	CASSPTSGGTTDTQYF	TGCGCCAGCAGCCCCACTAGCGGGGGGACCACAGATACGCAGTATTTT
TRBD2	TRBJ2-5	TRBV2	many	CASKPTSGGETQYF	TGTGCCAGCAAACCGACTAGCGGGGGAGAGACCCAGTACTTC
.	TRBJ2-7	TRBV2	many	CASWTVYEQYF	TGTGCCAGCTGGACAGTCTACGAGCAGTACTTC
TRBD1	TRBJ1-1	TRBV11-3	many	CASSGTGDEAFF	TGTGCCAGCAGCGGGACAGGGGATGAAGCTTTCTTT
TRBD1	TRBJ1-4	TRBV28	many	CASSGQGASEKLFF	TGTGCCAGCAGTGGACAGGGTGCGAGTGAAAAACTGTTTTTT
.	TRBJ2-4	TRBV28	.	CASSFRGGGNIQYF	TGTGCCAGCAGTTTCCGGGGAGGGGGTAACATTCAGTACTTC
TRBD1	TRBJ1-1	TRBV7-3	many	CASSGTVNTEAFF	TGTGCCAGCAGTGGGACAGTGAACACTGAAGCTTTCTTT
.	TRBJ1-5	TRBV6-1	few	CASSRTASWGNQPQHF	TGTGCCAGCAGCAGGACCGCTAGTTGGGGCAATCAGCCCCAGCATTTT
.	TRBJ1-2	TRBV20-1	few	CSSEAPANYGYTF	TGCAGTTCCGAGGCACCAGCTAACTATGGCTACACCTTC
.	TRBJ1-5	TRBV27	many	CASSPGGAVNQPQHF	TGTGCCAGCAGTCCCGGGGGGGCAGTCAATCAGCCCCAGCATTTT